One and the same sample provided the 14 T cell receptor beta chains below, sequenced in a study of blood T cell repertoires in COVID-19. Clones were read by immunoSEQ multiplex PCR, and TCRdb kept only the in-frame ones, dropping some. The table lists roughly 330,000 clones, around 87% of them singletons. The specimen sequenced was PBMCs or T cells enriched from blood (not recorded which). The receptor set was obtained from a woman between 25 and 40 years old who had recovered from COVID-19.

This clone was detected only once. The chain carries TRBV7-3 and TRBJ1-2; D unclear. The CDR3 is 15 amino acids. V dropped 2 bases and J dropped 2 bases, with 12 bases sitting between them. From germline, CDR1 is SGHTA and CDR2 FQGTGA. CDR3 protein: CASSLGGVANYGYTF. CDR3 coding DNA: TGTGCCAGCAGCTTAGGCGGGGTAGCGAACTATGGCTACACCTTC. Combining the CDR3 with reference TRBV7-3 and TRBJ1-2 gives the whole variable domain GAGVSQTPSNKVTEKGKYVELRCDPISGHTALYWYRQSLGQGPEFLIYFQGTGAADDSGLPNDRFFAVRPEGSVSTLKIQRTERGDSAVYLCASSLGGVANYGYTFGSGTRLTVV.

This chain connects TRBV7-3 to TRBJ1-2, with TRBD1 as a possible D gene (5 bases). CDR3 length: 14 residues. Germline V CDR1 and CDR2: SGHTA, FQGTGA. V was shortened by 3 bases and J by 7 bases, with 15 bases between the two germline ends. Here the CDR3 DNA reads TGTGCCAGCAGCTTCTCGGACAAAACGGGTGGCTACACCTTC. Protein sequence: CASSFSDKTGGYTF.

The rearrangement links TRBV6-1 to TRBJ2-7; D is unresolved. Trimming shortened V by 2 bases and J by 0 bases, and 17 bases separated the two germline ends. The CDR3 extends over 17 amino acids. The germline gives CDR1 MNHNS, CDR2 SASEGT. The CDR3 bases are TGTGCCAGCAGTGAAAAGGTCGGCTGGGCCAGCTCCTACGAGCAGTACTTC. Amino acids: CASSEKVGWASSYEQYF.

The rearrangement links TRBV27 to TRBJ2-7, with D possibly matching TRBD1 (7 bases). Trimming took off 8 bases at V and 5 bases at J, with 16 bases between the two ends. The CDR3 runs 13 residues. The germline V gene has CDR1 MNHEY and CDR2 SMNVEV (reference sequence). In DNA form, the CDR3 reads TGTGCCAGCCAATCCGGAGGGGGCAACGAGCAGTACTTC. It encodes CASQSGGGNEQYF.

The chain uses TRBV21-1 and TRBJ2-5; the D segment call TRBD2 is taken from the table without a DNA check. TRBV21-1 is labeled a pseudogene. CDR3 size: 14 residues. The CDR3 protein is CASSKGLARETQYF. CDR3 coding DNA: TGTGCCAGCAGCAAAGGGTTAGCTAGAGAGACCCAGTACTTC.

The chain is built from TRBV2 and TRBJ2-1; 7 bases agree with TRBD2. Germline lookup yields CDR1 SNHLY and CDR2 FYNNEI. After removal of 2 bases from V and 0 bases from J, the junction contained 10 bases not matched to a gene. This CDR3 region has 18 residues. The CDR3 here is CASSEWEGSGSSYNEQFF. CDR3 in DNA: TGTGCCAGCAGTGAATGGGAGGGTAGCGGCAGCTCCTACAATGAGCAGTTCTTC.

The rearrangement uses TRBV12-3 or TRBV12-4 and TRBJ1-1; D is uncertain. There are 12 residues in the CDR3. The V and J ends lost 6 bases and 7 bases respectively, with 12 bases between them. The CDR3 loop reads CASSLGGVEAFF. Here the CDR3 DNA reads TGTGCCAGCAGCCTCGGCGGGGTTGAAGCTTTCTTT.

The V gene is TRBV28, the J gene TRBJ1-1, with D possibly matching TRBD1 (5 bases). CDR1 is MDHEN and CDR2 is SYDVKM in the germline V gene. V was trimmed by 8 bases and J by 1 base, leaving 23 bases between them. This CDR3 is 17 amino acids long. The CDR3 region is CASPLVGPAGQNTEAFF. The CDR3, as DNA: TGTGCCAGCCCTTTGGTAGGCCCTGCAGGGCAGAACACTGAAGCTTTCTTT.

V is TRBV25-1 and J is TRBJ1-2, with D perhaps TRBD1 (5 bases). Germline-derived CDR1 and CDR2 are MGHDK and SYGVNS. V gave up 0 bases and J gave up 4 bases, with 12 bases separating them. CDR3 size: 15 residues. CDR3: CASSEYGGAGYGYTF. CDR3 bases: TGTGCCAGCAGTGAATATGGTGGGGCTGGCTATGGCTACACCTTC.

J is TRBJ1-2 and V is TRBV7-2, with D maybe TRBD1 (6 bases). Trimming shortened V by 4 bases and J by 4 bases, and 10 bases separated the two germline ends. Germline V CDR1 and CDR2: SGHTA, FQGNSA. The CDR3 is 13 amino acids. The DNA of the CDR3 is TGTGCCAGCAGCTCGGACAGACCCTATGGCTACACCTTC. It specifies CASSSDRPYGYTF. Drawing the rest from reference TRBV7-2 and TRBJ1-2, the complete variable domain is GAGVSQSPSNKVTEKGKDVELRCDPISGHTALYWYRQSLGQGLEFLIYFQGNSAPDKSGLPSDRFSAERTGGSVSTLTIQRTQQEDSAVYLCASSSDRPYGYTFGSGTRLTVV.

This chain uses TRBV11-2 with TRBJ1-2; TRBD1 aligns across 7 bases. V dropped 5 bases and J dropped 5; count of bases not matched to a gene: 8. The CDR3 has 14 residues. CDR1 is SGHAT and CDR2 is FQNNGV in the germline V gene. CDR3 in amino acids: CASSGSTGVYGYTF. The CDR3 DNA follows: TGTGCCAGCAGCGGAAGTACAGGGGTTTATGGCTACACCTTC.

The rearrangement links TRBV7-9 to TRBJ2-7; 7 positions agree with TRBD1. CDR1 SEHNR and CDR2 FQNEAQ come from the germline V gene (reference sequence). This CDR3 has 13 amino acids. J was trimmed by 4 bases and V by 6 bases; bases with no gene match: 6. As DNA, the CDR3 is TGTGCCAGCAGACCCAGGGGGTCTTACGAGCAGTACTTC. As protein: CASRPRGSYEQYF. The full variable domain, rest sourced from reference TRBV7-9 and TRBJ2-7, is DTGVSQNPRHKITKRGQNVTFRCDPISEHNRLYWYRQTLGQGPEFLTYFQNEAQLEKSRLLSDRFSAERPKGSFSTLEIQRTEQGDSAMYLCASRPRGSYEQYFGPGTRLTVT.

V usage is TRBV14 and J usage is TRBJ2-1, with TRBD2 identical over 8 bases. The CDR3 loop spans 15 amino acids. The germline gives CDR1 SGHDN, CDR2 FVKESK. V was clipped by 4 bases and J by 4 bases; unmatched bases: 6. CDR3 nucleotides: TGTGCCAGCAGCCTTTTAAGCGGGAGTTACAATGAGCAGTTCTTC. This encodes CASSLLSGSYNEQFF.

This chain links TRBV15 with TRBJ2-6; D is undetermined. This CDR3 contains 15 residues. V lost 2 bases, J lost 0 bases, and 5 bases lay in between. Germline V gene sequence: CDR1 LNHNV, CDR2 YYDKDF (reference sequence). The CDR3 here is CATSRLGSGANVLTF. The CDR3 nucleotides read TGTGCCACCAGCAGACTAGGCTCTGGGGCCAACGTCCTGACTTTC.